This T cell receptor (beta chain) comes out of a study of control samples from healthy donors and cancer patients. The repertoire was sequenced with immunoSEQ multiplex PCR; TCRdb's copy has only in-frame clones and lacks some. The table lists 150,000 to 200,000 clones, approximately 94% of them singletons. V shed 3 bases and J 10 bases; nucleotides not matched to a gene: 14. CDR3 size: 17 residues. The germline V gene has CDR1 SGDLS and CDR2 YYNGEE. Specimen: blood. V is TRBV9 and J is TRBJ2-1, with 12 bases aligning to TRBD2. The receptor comes from a woman in her thirties or forties in good health. In DNA, the CDR3 is TGTGCCAGCAGCGATCGGACTAGCGGGACCTCTACGAGGGAGCAGTTCTTC. It codes for CASSDRTSGTSTREQFF.